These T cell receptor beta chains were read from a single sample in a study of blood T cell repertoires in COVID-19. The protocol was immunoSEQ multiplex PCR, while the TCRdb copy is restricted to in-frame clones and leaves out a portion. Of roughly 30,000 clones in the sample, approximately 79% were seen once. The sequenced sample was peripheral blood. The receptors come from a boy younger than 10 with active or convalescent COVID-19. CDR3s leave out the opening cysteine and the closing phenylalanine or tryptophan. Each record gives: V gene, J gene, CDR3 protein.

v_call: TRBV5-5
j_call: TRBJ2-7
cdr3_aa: ASSRRGTESSYEQY

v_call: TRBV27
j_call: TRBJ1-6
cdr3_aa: ASSLSGTGGDSPLH

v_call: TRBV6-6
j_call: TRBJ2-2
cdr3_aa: ASRLAGGRAGELF

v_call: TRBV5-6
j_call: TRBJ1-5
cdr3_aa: ASSKGRAYSNQPQH

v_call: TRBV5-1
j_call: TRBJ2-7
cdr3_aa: ASSLVGQGYEQY

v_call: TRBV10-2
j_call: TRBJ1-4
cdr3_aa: ASSRTDEKLF

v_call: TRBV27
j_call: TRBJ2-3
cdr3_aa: ASSSTAGTSSYTQY

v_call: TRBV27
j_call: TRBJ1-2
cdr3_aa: ASKKQGIDYGYT

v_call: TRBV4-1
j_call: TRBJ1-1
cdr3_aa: ASSQTPGSKNTEAF

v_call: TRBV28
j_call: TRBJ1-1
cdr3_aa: ASSQQGVRGAEAF

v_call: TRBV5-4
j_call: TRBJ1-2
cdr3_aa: ASSYPDRGVSGYT

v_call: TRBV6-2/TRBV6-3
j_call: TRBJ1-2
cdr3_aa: ASSLPSGQSYGYT

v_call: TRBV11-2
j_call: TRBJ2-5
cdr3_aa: ASSLGLKETQY

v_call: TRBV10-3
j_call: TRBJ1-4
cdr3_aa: AISPEGNNEKLF

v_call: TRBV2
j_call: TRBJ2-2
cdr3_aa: ASTLYLNTGELF

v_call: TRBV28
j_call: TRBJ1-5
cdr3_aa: ASSSMGLRGNQPQH

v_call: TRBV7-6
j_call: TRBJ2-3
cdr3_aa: ASSRGDTQY

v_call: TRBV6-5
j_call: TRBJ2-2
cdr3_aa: ASTLTSGGAGELF

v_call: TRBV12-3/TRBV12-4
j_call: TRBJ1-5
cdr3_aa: ASSSTLAQH